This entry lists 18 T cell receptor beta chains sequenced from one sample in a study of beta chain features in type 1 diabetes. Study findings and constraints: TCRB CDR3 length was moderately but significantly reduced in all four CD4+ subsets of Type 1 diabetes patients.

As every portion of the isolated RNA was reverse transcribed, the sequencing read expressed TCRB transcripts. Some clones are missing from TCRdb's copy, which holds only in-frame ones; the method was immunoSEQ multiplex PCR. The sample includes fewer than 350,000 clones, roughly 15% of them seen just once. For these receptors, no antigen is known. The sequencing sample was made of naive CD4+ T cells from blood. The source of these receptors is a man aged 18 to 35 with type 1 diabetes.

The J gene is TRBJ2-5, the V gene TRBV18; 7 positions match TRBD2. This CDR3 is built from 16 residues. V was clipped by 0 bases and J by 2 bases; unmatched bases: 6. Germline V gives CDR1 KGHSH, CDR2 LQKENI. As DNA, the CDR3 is TGTGCCAGCTCACCACCGAAGGCGGGAGTACAAGAGACCCAGTACTTC. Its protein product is CASSPPKAGVQETQYF.

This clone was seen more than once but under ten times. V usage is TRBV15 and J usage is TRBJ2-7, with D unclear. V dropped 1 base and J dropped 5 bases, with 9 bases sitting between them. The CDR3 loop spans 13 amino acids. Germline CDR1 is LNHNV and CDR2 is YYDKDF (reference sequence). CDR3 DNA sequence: TGTGCCACCAGCAGAGTCTTAGAGAACGAGCAGTACTTC. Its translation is CATSRVLENEQYF. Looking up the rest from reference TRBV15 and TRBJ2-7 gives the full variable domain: DAMVIQNPRYQVTQFGKPVTLSCSQTLNHNVMYWYQQKSSQAPKLLFHYYDKDFNNEADTPDNFQSRRPNTSFCFLDIRSPGLGDTAMYLCATSRVLENEQYFGPGTRLTVT.

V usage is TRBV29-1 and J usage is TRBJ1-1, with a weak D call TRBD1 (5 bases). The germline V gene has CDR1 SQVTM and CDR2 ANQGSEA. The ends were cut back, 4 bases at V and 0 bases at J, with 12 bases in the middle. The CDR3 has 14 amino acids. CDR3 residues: CSVGGGVLNTEAFF. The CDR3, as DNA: TGCAGCGTTGGGGGAGGGGTACTGAACACTGAAGCTTTCTTT.

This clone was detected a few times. The CDR3 nucleotides are TGTGCCAGCTCACCCTTGGGGAGCGATACGCAGTATTTT. It translates to CASSPLGSDTQYF. The V and J genes are TRBV18 and TRBJ2-3, with TRBD2 as a possible D gene (5 bases). Germline lookup yields CDR1 KGHSH and CDR2 LQKENI. Trimming removed 3 bases at V and 6 bases at J, with 10 bases between. The CDR3 spans 13 residues.

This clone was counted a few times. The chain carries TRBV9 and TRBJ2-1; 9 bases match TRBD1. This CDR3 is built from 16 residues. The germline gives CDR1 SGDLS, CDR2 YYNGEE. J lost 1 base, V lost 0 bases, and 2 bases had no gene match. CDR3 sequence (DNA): TGTGCCAGCAGCGTAGCTGGGACAGGGTCCTACAATGAGCAGTTCTTC. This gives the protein CASSVAGTGSYNEQFF.

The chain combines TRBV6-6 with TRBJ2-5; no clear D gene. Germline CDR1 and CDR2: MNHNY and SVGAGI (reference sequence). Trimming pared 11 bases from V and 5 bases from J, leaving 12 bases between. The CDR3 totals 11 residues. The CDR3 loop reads CASAMRETQYF. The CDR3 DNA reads TGTGCCTCGGCTATGCGGGAGACCCAGTACTTC.

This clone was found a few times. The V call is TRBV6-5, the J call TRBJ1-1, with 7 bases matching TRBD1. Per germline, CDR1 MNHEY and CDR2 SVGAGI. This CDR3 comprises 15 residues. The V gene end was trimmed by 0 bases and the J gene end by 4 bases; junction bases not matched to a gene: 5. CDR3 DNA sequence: TGTGCCAGCAGTTACTCATCCAGGGGGAGCACTGAAGCTTTCTTT. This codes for CASSYSSRGSTEAFF.

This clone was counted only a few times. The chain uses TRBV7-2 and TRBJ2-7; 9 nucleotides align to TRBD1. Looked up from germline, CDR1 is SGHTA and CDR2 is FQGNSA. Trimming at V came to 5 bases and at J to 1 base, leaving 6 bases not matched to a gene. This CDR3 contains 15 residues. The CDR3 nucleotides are TGTGCCAGCAGCCCGGACAGGGGAAGGTCCTACGAGCAGTACTTC. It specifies CASSPDRGRSYEQYF.

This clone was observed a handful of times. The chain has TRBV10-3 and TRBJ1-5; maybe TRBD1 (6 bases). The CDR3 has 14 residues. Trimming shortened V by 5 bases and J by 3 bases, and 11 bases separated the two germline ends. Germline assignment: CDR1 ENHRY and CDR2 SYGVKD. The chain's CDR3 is CAISTGQTNQPQHF. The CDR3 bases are TGTGCCATCAGTACAGGACAGACCAATCAGCCCCAGCATTTT.

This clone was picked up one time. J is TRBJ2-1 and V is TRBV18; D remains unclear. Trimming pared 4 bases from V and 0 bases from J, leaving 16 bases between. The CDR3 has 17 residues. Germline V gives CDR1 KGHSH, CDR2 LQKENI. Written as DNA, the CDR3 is TGTGCCAGCTCACGCCTTAAGGCGGCGTACTCCTACAATGAGCAGTTCTTC. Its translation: CASSRLKAAYSYNEQFF.

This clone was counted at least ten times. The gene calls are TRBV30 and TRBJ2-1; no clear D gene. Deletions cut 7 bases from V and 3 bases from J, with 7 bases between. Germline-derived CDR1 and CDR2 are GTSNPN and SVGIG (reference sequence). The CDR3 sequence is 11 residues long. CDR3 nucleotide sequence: TGTGCCTCGAAACTCTACAATGAGCAGTTCTTC. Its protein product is CASKLYNEQFF.

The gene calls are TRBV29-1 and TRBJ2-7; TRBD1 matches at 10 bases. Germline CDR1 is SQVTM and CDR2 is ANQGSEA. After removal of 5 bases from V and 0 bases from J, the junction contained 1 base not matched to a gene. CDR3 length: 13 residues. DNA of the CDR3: TGCAGCGTTCGGACAGGGGGCTCCTACGAGCAGTACTTC. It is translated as CSVRTGGSYEQYF.

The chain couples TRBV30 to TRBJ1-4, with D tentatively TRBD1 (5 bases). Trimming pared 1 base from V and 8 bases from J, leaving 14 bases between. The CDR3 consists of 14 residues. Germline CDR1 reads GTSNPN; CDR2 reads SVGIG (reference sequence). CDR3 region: CAWSAARGREKLFF. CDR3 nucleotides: TGTGCCTGGAGTGCCGCTAGGGGCAGGGAAAAACTGTTTTTT. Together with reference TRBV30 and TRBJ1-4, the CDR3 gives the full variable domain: SQTIHQWPATLVQPVGSPLSLECTVEGTSNPNLYWYRQAAGRGLQLLFYSVGIGQISSEVPQNLSASRPQDRQFILSSKKLLLSDSGFYLCAWSAARGREKLFFGSGTQLSVL.

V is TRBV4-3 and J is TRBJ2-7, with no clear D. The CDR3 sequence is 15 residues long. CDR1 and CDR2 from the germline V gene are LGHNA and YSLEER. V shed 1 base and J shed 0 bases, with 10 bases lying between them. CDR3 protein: CASSQGPAASYEQYF. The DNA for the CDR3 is TGCGCCAGCAGCCAAGGGCCGGCGGCCTCCTACGAGCAGTACTTC.

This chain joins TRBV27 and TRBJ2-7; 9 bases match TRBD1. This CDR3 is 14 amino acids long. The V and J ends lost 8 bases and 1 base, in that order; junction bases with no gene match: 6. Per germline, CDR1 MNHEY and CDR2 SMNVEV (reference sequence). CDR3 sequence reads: CASGDRVLSYEQYF. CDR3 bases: TGTGCCAGCGGGGACAGGGTCCTATCCTACGAGCAGTACTTC.

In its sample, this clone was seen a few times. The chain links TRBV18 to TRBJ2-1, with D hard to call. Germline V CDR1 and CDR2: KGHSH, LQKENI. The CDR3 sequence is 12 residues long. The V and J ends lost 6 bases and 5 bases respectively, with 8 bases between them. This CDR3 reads CASSSGHNEQFF. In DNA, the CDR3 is TGTGCCAGCTCCTCAGGCCACAATGAGCAGTTCTTC.

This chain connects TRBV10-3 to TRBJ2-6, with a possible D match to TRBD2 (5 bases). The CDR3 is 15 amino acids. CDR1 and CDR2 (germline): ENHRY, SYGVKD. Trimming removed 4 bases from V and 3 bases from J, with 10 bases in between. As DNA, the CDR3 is TGTGCCATCAGTGGGGCGGGTGGTGGGGCCAACGTCCTGACTTTC. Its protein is CAISGAGGGANVLTF.

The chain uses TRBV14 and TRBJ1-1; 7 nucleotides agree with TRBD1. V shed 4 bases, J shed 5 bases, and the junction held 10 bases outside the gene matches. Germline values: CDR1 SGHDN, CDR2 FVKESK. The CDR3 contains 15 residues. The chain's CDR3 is CASSRIGQEATEAFF. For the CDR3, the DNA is TGTGCCAGCAGCCGGATCGGACAGGAGGCGACTGAAGCTTTCTTT.